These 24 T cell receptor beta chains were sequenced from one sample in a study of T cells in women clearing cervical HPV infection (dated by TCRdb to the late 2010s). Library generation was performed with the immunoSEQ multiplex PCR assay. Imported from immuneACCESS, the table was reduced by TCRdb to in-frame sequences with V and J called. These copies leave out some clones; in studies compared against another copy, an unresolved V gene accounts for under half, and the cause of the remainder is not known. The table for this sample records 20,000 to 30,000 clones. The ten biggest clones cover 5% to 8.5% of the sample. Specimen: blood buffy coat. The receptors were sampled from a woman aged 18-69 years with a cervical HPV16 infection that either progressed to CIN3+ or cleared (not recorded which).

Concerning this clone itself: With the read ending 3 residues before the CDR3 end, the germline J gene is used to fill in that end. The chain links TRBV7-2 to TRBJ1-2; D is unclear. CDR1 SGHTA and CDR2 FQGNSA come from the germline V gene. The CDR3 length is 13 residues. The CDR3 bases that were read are TGTGCCAGCGGTGCGGGAGTCGGGTACGAC. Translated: CASGAGVGYD. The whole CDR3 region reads CASGAGVGYDYTF.

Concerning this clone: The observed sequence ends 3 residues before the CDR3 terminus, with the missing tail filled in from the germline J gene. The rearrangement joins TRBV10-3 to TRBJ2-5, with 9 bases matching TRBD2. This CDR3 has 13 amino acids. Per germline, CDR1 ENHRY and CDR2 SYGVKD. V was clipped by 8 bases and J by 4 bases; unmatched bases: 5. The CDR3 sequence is CAIGASGTETQYF. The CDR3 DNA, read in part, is TGTGCCATCGGAGCTAGCGGGACAGAGACC.

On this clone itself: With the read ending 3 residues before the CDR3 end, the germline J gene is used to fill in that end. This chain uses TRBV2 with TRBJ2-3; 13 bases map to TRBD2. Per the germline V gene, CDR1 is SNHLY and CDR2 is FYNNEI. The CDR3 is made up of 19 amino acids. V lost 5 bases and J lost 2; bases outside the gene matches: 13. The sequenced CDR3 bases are TGTGCCAGCAGTCAGAAGGGACTAGCGGGAATTTTTCCCACAGATACG. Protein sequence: CASSQKGLAGIFPTDT. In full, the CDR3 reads CASSQKGLAGIFPTDTQYF.

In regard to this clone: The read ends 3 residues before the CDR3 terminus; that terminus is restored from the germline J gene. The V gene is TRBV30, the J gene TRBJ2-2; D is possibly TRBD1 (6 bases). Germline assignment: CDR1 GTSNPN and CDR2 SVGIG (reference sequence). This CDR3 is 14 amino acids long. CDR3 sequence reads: CAWSRGGVGEKLFF. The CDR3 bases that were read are TGTGCCTGGAGCAGAGGGGGTGTCGGCGAAAAG.

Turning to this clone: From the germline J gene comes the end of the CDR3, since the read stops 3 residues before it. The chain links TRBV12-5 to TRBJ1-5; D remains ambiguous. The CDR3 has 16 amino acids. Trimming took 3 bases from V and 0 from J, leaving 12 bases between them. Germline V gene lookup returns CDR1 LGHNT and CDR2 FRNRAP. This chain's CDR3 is CASGLSVGDSNQPQHF. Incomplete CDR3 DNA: TGTGCTAGTGGTTTATCGGTCGGTGATAGCAATCAGCCC.

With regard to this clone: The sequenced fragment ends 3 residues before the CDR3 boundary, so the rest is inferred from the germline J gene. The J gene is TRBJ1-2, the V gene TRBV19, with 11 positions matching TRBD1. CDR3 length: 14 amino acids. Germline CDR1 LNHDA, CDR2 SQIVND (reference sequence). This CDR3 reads CASSTDRGLYDYTF. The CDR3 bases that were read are TGTGCCAGTAGTACGGACAGGGGGCTCTACGAC.

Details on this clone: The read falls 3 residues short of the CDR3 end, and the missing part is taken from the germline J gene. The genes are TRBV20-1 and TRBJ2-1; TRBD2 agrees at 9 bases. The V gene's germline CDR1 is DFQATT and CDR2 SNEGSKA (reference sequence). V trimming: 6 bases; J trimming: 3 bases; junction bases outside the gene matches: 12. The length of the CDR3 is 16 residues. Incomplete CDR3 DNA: TGCAGTGCCAACCCTTCGGCTAGCGGGATCTACAATGAG. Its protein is CSANPSASGIYNE. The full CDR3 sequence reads CSANPSASGIYNEQFF.

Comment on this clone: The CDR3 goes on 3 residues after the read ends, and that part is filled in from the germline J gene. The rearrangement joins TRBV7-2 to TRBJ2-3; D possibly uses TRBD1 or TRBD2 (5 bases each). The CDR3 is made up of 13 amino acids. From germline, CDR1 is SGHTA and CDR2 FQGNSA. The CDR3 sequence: CASSLWGMEAQYF. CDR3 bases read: TGTGCCAGCAGCTTGTGGGGCATGGAGGCG.

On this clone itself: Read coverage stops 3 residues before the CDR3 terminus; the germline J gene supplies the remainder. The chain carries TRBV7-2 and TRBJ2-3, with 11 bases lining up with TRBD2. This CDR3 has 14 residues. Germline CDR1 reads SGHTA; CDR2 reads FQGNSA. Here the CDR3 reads CASSPGLAEETQYF. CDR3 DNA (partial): TGTGCCAGCAGCCCGGGACTAGCGGAAGAGACG.

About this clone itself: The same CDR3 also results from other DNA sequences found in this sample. This CDR3 is CSAGRGGEKLFF. The CDR3 bases that were read are TGCAGTGCGGGCAGGGGAGGGGAAAAA. This chain uses TRBV20-1 with TRBJ1-4; D is possibly TRBD1 (6 bases). The read stops 3 residues short of the end of the CDR3; the missing end is completed from the germline J gene. Deletions cut 6 bases from V and 8 bases from J, with 13 bases between. CDR3 length: 12 residues. Germline values: CDR1 DFQATT, CDR2 SNEGSKA (reference sequence).

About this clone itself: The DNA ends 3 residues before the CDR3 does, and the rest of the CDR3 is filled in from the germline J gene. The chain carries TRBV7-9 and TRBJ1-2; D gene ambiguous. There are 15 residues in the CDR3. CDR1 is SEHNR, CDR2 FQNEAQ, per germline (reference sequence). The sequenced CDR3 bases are TGTGCCAGCAGCCTACGATCGACTAGCTTTAGTGAC. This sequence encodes CASSLRSTSFSD. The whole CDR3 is CASSLRSTSFSDYTF.

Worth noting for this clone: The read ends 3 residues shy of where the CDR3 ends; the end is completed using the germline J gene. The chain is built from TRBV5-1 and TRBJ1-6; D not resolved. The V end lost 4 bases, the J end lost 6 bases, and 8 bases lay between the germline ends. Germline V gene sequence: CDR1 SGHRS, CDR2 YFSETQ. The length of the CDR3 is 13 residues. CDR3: CASSPATNSPLHF. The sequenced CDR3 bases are TGCGCCAGCAGCCCAGCGACTAATTCACCC.

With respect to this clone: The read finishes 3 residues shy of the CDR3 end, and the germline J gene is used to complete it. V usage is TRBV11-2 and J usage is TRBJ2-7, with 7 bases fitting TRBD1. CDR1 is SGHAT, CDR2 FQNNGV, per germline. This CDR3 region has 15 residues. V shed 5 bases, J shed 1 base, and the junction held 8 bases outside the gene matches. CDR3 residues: CASSTDRVTSYEQYF. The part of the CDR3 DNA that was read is TGTGCCAGCAGCACCGACAGGGTCACTTCCTACGAG.

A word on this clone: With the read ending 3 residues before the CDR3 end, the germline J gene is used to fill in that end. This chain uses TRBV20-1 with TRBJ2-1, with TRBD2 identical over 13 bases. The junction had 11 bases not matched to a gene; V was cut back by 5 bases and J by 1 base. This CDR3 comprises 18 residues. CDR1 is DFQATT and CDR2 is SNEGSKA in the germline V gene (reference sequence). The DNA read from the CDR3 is TGCAGTGCTTTATCGACTAGCGGGAGGACTCAATCCTACAATGAG. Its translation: CSALSTSGRTQSYNE. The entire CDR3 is CSALSTSGRTQSYNEQFF.

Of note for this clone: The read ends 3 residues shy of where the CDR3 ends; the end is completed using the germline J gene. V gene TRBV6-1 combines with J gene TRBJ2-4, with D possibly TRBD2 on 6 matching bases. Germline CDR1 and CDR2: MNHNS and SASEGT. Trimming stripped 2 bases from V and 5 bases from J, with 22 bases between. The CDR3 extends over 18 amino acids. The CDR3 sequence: CASSETKRRLWGENIQYF. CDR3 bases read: TGTGCCAGCAGTGAAACTAAGCGGAGACTCTGGGGGGAAAACATT.

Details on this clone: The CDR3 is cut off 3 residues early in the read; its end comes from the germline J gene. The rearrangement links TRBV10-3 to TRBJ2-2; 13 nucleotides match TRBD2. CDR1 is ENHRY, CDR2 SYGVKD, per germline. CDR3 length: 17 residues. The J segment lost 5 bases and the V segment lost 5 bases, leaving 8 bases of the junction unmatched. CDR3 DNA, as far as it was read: TGTGCCATCAGTCGTCGACTAGCGGGAGGCGATACCGGGGAG. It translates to CAISRRLAGGDTGE. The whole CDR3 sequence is CAISRRLAGGDTGELFF.

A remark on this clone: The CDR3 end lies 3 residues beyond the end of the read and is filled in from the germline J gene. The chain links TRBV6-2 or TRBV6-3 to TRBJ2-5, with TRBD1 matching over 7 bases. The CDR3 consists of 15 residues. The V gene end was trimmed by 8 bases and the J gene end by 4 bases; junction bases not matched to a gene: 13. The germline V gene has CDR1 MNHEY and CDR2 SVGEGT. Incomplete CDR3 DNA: TGTGCCAGCCTCACCTACTCGACAGGGACAGAGACC. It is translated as CASLTYSTGTET. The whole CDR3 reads CASLTYSTGTETQYF.

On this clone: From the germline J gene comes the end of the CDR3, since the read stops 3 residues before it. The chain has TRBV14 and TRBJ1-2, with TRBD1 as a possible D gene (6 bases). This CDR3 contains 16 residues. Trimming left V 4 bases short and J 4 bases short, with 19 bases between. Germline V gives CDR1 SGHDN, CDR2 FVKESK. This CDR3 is CASSLFLDRQIYGYTF. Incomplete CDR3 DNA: TGTGCCAGCAGCCTCTTCCTCGACAGGCAAATCTATGGC.

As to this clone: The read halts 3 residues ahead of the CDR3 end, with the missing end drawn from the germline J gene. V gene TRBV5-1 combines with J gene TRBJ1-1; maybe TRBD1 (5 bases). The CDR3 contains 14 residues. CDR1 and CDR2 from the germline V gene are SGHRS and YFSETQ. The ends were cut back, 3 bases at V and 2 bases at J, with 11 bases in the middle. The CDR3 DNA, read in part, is TGCGCCAGCAGCTGGACCGGGACTAACACTGAA. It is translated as CASSWTGTNTE. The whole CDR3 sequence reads CASSWTGTNTEAFF.

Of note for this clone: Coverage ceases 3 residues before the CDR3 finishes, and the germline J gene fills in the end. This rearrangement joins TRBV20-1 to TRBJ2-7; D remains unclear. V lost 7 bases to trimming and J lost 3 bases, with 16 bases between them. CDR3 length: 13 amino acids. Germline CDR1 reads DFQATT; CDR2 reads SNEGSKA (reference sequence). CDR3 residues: CSVVTASNYEQYF. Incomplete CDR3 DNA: TGCAGTGTGGTCACAGCTTCGAACTACGAG.

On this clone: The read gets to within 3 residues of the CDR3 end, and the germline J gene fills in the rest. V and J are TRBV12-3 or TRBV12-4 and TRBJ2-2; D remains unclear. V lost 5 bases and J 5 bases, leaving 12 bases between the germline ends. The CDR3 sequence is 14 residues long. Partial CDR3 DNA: TGTGCCAGCAGTAAAGGAGCAGGAACCGGGGAG. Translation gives CASSKGAGTGE. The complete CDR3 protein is CASSKGAGTGELFF.

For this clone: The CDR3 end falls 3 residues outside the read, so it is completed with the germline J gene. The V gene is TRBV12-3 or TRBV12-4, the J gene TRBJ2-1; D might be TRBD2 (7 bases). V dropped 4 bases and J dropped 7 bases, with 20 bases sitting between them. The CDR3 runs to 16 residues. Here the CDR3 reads CASSSPLGGGRNEQFF. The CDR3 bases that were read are TGTGCCAGCAGTTCACCCTTAGGGGGGGGTAGGAATGAG.

The DNA read from the CDR3 is TGTGCCAGCTCACCACCGGCTAATCAGGAACACCGGGAG. As protein: CASSPPANQEHRE. The complete CDR3 sequence is CASSPPANQEHRELFF. The chain couples TRBV18 to TRBJ2-2; D remains ambiguous. The CDR3 end lies 3 residues beyond the end of the read and is filled in from the germline J gene. Trimming pared 0 bases from V and 9 bases from J, leaving 17 bases between. The germline V gene has CDR1 KGHSH and CDR2 LQKENI. The CDR3 covers 16 residues. Full variable domain (missing parts from reference TRBV18 and TRBJ2-2): NAGVMQNPRHLVRRRGQEARLRCSPMKGHSHVYWYRQLPEEGLKFMVYLQKENIIDESGMPKERFSAEFPKEGPSILRIQQVVRGDSAAYFCASSPPANQEHRELFFGEGSRLTVL.

CDR3 DNA, as far as it was read: TGTGCCAGCATCCGCGGGGACTCCTACGAG. Translated: CASIRGDSYE. The complete CDR3 protein is CASIRGDSYEQYF. The V gene is TRBV6-2 or TRBV6-3, the J gene TRBJ2-7; weak D call: TRBD2 (6 bases). The DNA ends 3 residues before the CDR3 does, and the rest of the CDR3 is filled in from the germline J gene. V dropped 7 bases and J dropped 0 bases, with 10 bases sitting between them. Germline V lookup: CDR1 MNHEY, CDR2 SVGEGT. This CDR3 is built from 13 residues.